One and the same sample provided the 2 T cell receptor beta chains below, sequenced in a study of OX40 agonist ivuxolimab in advanced cancers. The table came from immunoSEQ multiplex PCR; TCRdb's copy has only in-frame clones and leaves some out. The repertoire holds 68,000 or so clones, around 83% seen once, with 1.4% in the top ten. The starting material was CD4+ or CD8+ T cells sorted from blood, obtained in a trial of the OX40 agonist ivuxolimab. These receptors all stem from an adult with an advanced solid tumor such as melanoma, head and neck, liver or kidney cancer.

V is TRBV19 and J is TRBJ1-4; D gene unclear. Trimming pared 2 bases from V and 15 bases from J, leaving 16 bases between. Germline V gene sequence: CDR1 LNHDA, CDR2 SQIVND (reference sequence). This CDR3 is 13 amino acids long. For the CDR3, the DNA is TGTGCCAGTAGTATATCGGCCTCAACCGTATTGTTTTTT. Translation: CASSISASTVLFF.

This chain links TRBV20-1 with TRBJ2-1; a possible D gene is TRBD2 (6 bases). CDR1 is DFQATT, CDR2 SNEGSKA, per germline (reference sequence). The CDR3 loop spans 10 amino acids. V lost 3 bases to trimming and J lost 12 bases, with 9 bases between them. CDR3 bases: TGCAGTGCTAGTGTCGGGGGGCAGTTCTTC. This gives the protein CSASVGGQFF.